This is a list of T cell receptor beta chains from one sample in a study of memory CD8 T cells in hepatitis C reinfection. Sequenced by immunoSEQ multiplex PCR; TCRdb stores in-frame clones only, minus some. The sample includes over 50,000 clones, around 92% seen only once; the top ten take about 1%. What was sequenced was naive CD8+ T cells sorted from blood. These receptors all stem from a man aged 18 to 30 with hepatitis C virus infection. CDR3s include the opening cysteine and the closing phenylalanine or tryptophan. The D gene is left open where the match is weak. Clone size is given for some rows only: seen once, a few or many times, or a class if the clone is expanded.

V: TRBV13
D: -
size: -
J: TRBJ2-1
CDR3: CASTGGGLYNEQFF
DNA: TGTGCCAGCACAGGTGGGGGCCTATACAATGAGCAGTTCTTC

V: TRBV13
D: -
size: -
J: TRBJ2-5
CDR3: CASSLAGVQETQYF
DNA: TGTGCCAGCAGCTTAGCGGGAGTCCAAGAGACCCAGTACTTC

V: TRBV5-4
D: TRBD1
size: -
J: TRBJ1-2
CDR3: CASSSPRTGGRGYTF
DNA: TGTGCCAGCAGCTCCCCCCGGACAGGGGGGAGAGGCTACACCTTC

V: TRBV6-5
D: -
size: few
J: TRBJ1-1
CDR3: CASTDRLNTEAFF
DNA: TGTGCCAGTACCGACAGGCTGAACACTGAAGCTTTCTTT

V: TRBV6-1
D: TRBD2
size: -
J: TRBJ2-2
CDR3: CASSALSGGGNTGELFF
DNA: TGTGCCAGCAGTGCACTCAGCGGGGGCGGAAACACCGGGGAGCTGTTTTTT

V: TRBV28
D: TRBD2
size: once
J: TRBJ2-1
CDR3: CASSPLLAANEQFF
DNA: TGTGCCAGCAGTCCCCTACTAGCGGCCAATGAGCAGTTCTTC

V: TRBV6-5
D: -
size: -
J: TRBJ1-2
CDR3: CASRTHTYPYGYTF
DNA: TGTGCCAGCAGGACTCACACCTACCCCTATGGCTACACCTTC

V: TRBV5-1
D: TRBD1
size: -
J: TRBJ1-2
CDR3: CASSPAQGPNYYGYTF
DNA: TGCGCCAGCAGCCCCGCACAGGGGCCGAACTACTATGGCTACACCTTC

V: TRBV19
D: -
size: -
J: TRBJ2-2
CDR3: CASRMSGTGELFF
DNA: TGTGCCAGTAGAATGAGTGGCACCGGGGAGCTGTTTTTT

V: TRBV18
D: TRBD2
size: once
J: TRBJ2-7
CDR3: CASSPPTSGNVYEQYF
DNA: TGTGCCAGCTCACCACCGACTAGCGGGAATGTCTACGAGCAGTACTTC

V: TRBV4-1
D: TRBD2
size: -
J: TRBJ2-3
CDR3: CASSSFSGGVTDTQYF
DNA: TGCGCCAGCAGTAGTTTTAGCGGGGGGGTCACAGATACGCAGTATTTT

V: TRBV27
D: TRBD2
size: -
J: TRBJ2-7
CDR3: CASSLSGLASIYEQYF
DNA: TGTGCCAGCAGTTTATCGGGACTAGCATCAATCTACGAGCAGTACTTC

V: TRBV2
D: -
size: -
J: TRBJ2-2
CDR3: CASSEVGVATGELFF
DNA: TGTGCCAGCAGTGAGGTAGGGGTGGCCACCGGGGAGCTGTTTTTT

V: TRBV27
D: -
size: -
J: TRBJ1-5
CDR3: CASSLSSGLIQHF
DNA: TGTGCCAGCAGTTTATCATCGGGTCTGATCCAGCATTTT

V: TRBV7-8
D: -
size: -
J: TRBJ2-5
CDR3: CASSSNQGGLFETQYF
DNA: TGTGCCAGCAGCTCTAATCAGGGGGGCCTTTTCGAGACCCAGTACTTC

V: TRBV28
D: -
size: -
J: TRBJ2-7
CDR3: CASSNRVLSYEQYF
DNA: TGTGCCAGCAGTAACAGGGTTCTATCCTACGAGCAGTACTTC

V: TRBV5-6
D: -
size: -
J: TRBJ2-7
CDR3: CASSLETKLYEQYF
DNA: TGTGCCAGCAGCTTGGAGACTAAGCTTTACGAGCAGTACTTC

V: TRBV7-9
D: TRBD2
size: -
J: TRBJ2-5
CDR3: CASSPEDGGAQYF
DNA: TGTGCCAGCAGCCCAGAGGATGGGGGGGCCCAGTACTTC

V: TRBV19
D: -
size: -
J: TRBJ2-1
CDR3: CASSRSYAYNEQFF
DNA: TGTGCCAGTAGTAGGAGCTACGCCTACAATGAGCAGTTCTTC

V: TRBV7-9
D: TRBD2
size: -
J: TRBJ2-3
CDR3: CASSSSDGRSDTQYF
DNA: TGTGCCAGCAGCTCCTCCGACGGGAGGTCAGATACGCAGTATTTT